The 13 T cell receptor beta chains given below trace back to one sample, sequenced in a study of T-cell memory formation after mild COVID-19 (dated by TCRdb to the early 2020s). Libraries were prepared through 5' RACE. The instrument given in TCRdb is Illumina NovaSeq 6000. Using fastp trimming at Q25 and MiXCR clonotype assembly, TCRdb reanalyzed the public sequencing data and kept in-frame beta chains. One record per CDR3 amino acid sequence lists the most common genes and DNA. A total of about 350,000 distinct CDR3 sequences appear in this sample, approximately 29% of them only once. The ten top clones hold roughly 12% of the sample. The sequencing input was PBMCs or a T cell subset sorted from them (not recorded which). The receptor source for this set is an adult woman who had mild COVID-19 (a few samples of this study predate the infection). The sample titles of this study are shuffled in the database, so cell type and time point are left out; the donor was told from shared clones.

This clonotype was observed at least ten times. The chain combines TRBV18 with TRBJ2-6; 7 nucleotides align to TRBD1. The CDR3 spans 18 residues. V was clipped by 4 bases and J by 0 bases; unmatched bases: 9. The germline V gene encodes CDR1 KGHSH and CDR2 LQKENI. The CDR3 bases are TGTGCCAGCTCACTTCGGACAGGAGCTCTCTCTGGGGCCAACGTCCTGACTTTC. Its protein product is CASSLRTGALSGANVLTF.

The V and J genes are TRBV5-4 and TRBJ2-1; either TRBD1 or TRBD2 may fit D (6 bases each). The germline CDR1 and CDR2 sequences are SGHNT and YYREEE (reference sequence). Trimming shortened V by 2 bases and J by 2 bases, and 14 bases separated the two germline ends. The CDR3 runs 16 residues. This chain's CDR3 is CASSFGGLETYNEQFF. CDR3 bases: TGTGCCAGCAGCTTTGGGGGGCTAGAGACCTACAATGAGCAGTTCTTC.

This clonotype has a count of ten or more. In DNA, the CDR3 is TGTGCCAGCAGCGGGACTAGCGGGAACACCGGGGAGCTGTTTTTT. The encoded protein is CASSGTSGNTGELFF. This chain connects TRBV12-3 or TRBV12-4 to TRBJ2-2, with 11 bases matching TRBD2. The CDR3 contains 15 residues. Trimming cost V 6 bases and J 1 base; bases outside gene matches: 1.

V gene TRBV6-2 or TRBV6-3 combines with J gene TRBJ2-5, with D unresolved. The CDR3 totals 13 residues. The V gene's germline CDR1 is MNHEY and CDR2 SVGEGT. Trimming stripped 7 bases from V and 5 bases from J, with 14 bases between. CDR3 loop: CASKGAVVETQYF. CDR3 bases: TGTGCCAGCAAAGGTGCGGTGGTCGAGACCCAGTACTTC.

This clonotype was detected only a few times. The rearrangement joins TRBV5-1 to TRBJ2-5; 11 nucleotides match TRBD2. The J segment lost 6 bases and the V segment lost 5 bases, leaving 3 bases of the junction unmatched. CDR1 and CDR2 from the germline V gene are SGHRS and YFSETQ. CDR3 length: 13 amino acids. The CDR3 loop reads CASRTSGVQTQYF. CDR3 bases: TGCGCCAGCAGGACTAGCGGGGTGCAGACCCAGTACTTC.

This clonotype has just a few counts. The chain carries TRBV9 and TRBJ2-7; no reliable D call. Between the trimmed V and J ends, which lost 0 bases and 7 bases, there was a span of 11 bases. The CDR3 is 13 residues long. Germline lookup yields CDR1 SGDLS and CDR2 YYNGEE. The CDR3 DNA reads as TGTGCCAGCAGCGTAGGCCTGGGGTATGAGCAGTACTTC. Translated, it gives CASSVGLGYEQYF.

The chain has TRBV11-2 and TRBJ2-3; either TRBD1 or TRBD2 may fit D (5 bases each). Trimming cost V 8 bases and J 1 base, with 16 bases left between them. This CDR3 contains 15 residues. The germline V gene encodes CDR1 SGHAT and CDR2 FQNNGV. In DNA form, the CDR3 reads TGTGCCAGCGGGACCCGGACGGGCGGCACAGATACGCAGTATTTT. Protein sequence: CASGTRTGGTDTQYF. Full variable domain (missing parts from reference TRBV11-2 and TRBJ2-3): EAGVAQSPRYKIIEKRQSVAFWCNPISGHATLYWYQQILGQGPKLLIQFQNNGVVDDSQLPKDRFSAERLKGVDSTLKIQPAKLEDSAVYLCASGTRTGGTDTQYFGPGTRLTVL.

This clonotype has just a few counts. The chain joins TRBV30 to TRBJ1-1, with D maybe TRBD1 (5 bases). This CDR3 spans 14 amino acids. The germline V gene encodes CDR1 GTSNPN and CDR2 SVGIG (reference sequence). The V gene lost 3 bases and the J gene lost 4 bases, with 15 bases spanning the gap. CDR3 sequence: CAWRWEAGTTEAFF. CDR3 DNA: TGTGCCTGGAGATGGGAGGCAGGGACCACTGAAGCTTTCTTT.

V and J are TRBV30 and TRBJ2-7; TRBD2 is a possible D gene (5 bases). Trimming removed 4 bases at V and 3 bases at J, with 10 bases between. Germline V gives CDR1 GTSNPN, CDR2 SVGIG (reference sequence). The CDR3 has 12 amino acids. This CDR3 reads CAWNLRDYEQYF. The CDR3 nucleotides are TGTGCCTGGAACTTGAGGGACTACGAGCAGTACTTC. Looking up the rest from reference TRBV30 and TRBJ2-7 gives the full variable domain: SQTIHQWPATLVQPVGSPLSLECTVEGTSNPNLYWYRQAAGRGLQLLFYSVGIGQISSEVPQNLSASRPQDRQFILSSKKLLLSDSGFYLCAWNLRDYEQYFGPGTRLTVT.

This clonotype was counted a single time. The rearrangement uses TRBV14 and TRBJ1-6; 7 nucleotides match TRBD1. This CDR3 has 15 residues. Germline CDR1 SGHDN, CDR2 FVKESK. V lost 4 bases and J lost 7; bases outside the gene matches: 7. DNA for the CDR3: TGTGCCAGCAGCCGGGCGGTCAGGGGGAATTCACCCCTCCACTTT. This sequence encodes CASSRAVRGNSPLHF.

This clonotype was picked up a small number of times. The chain employs TRBV20-1 and TRBJ2-5, with unresolved D. Germline CDR1 and CDR2: DFQATT and SNEGSKA (reference sequence). The CDR3 consists of 11 residues. V was shortened by 6 bases and J by 6 bases, with 11 bases between the two germline ends. The CDR3 DNA is TGCAGTGCCGAGGAGCAGAAGACCCAGTACTTC. Protein sequence: CSAEEQKTQYF.

This clonotype was counted between two and nine times. The V gene is TRBV6-6, the J gene TRBJ2-5, with a tentative D call TRBD2 (6 bases). The germline V gene has CDR1 MNHNY and CDR2 SVGAGI (reference sequence). The CDR3 extends over 15 amino acids. Between the trimmed V and J ends, which lost 5 bases and 5 bases, there was a span of 18 bases. CDR3 in DNA: TGTGCCAGCAGTCCAGGGACTCCTACCAGGGAGACCCAGTACTTC. It specifies CASSPGTPTRETQYF.

The sample holds a few counts of this clonotype. The rearrangement uses TRBV6-5 and TRBJ1-1; D is ambiguous. The V end was cut by 6 bases, the J end by 1 base, with 9 bases between. This CDR3 comprises 13 residues. CDR1 and CDR2 from the germline V gene are MNHEY and SVGAGI. CDR3 in amino acids: CASSQQPNTEAFF. CDR3 bases: TGTGCCAGCAGCCAACAGCCGAACACTGAAGCTTTCTTT.